A selection of T cell receptor beta chains follows, all from one sample in a study of T-cell memory formation after mild COVID-19. TCRdb recomputed calls from the 5' RACE reads with MiXCR, one row per CDR3 protein. Among roughly 600,000 distinct CDR3 sequences listed, about a sixth were seen once. Sequencing was done on a sample of PBMCs or a T cell subset sorted from them (not recorded which). These receptors all stem from an adult woman who had mild COVID-19 (a few samples of this study predate the infection). Cell type and time point are not known. Each CDR3 is given with its conserved first and last residue. The order of the fields is J gene, V gene, clone size, D gene, CDR3 protein, CDR3 DNA. The D gene is left open where the match is weak. The listing skips clone size in some rows; elsewhere it reads once, few, many or a size class.

J gene: TRBJ1-1
V gene: TRBV7-9
clone size: many
D gene: TRBD1
CDR3 protein: CASALRGQGNTEAFF
CDR3 DNA: TGTGCCAGCGCTCTGAGGGGACAGGGCAACACTGAAGCTTTCTTT

J gene: TRBJ2-7
V gene: TRBV5-1
clone size: few
D gene: -
CDR3 protein: CASSLRQEAYEQYF
CDR3 DNA: TGCGCCAGCAGCTTACGACAGGAGGCTTACGAGCAGTACTTC

J gene: TRBJ2-1
V gene: TRBV3-1
clone size: few
D gene: -
CDR3 protein: CASSQEGQGTSSYNEQFF
CDR3 DNA: TGTGCCAGCAGCCAAGAAGGGCAGGGAACAAGCTCCTACAATGAGCAGTTCTTC

J gene: TRBJ1-2
V gene: TRBV29-1
clone size: few
D gene: -
CDR3 protein: CSVEEQHQGGYGYTF
CDR3 DNA: TGCAGCGTTGAAGAGCAACATCAAGGAGGCTATGGCTACACCTTC

J gene: TRBJ2-3
V gene: TRBV6-5
clone size: few
D gene: -
CDR3 protein: CASSHPTSTDTQYF
CDR3 DNA: TGTGCCAGCAGTCACCCTACTAGCACAGATACGCAGTATTTT

J gene: TRBJ2-3
V gene: TRBV20-1
clone size: -
D gene: TRBD2
CDR3 protein: CSTTSGWYTDTQYF
CDR3 DNA: TGCAGTACTACTAGCGGGTGGTACACAGATACGCAGTATTTT

J gene: TRBJ2-1
V gene: TRBV6-6
clone size: few
D gene: -
CDR3 protein: CASSYGRVDEQFF
CDR3 DNA: TGTGCCAGCAGTTACGGCAGGGTGGATGAGCAGTTCTTC

J gene: TRBJ2-2
V gene: TRBV20-1
clone size: few
D gene: -
CDR3 protein: CSARVAGRGTGELFF
CDR3 DNA: TGCAGTGCTAGGGTCGCGGGTCGGGGCACCGGGGAGCTGTTTTTT

J gene: TRBJ1-1
V gene: TRBV5-4
clone size: -
D gene: -
CDR3 protein: CASSPDMGETEAFF
CDR3 DNA: TGTGCCAGCAGCCCGGATATGGGAGAGACTGAAGCTTTCTTT

J gene: TRBJ2-1
V gene: TRBV5-1
clone size: -
D gene: -
CDR3 protein: CASSGRDSFSYNEQFF
CDR3 DNA: TGCGCCAGCAGCGGGCGGGACTCCTTCTCCTACAATGAGCAGTTCTTC

J gene: TRBJ1-2
V gene: TRBV20-1
clone size: few
D gene: -
CDR3 protein: CSVTEGDYGYTF
CDR3 DNA: TGCAGTGTAACGGAGGGGGACTATGGCTACACCTTC

J gene: TRBJ1-4
V gene: TRBV7-2
clone size: once
D gene: -
CDR3 protein: CASSLVHGNEKLFF
CDR3 DNA: TGTGCCAGCAGCTTAGTGCATGGTAACGAAAAACTGTTTTTT

J gene: TRBJ2-3
V gene: TRBV19
clone size: few
D gene: TRBD1
CDR3 protein: CASSPTGTGWDTQYF
CDR3 DNA: TGTGCCAGTAGCCCTACCGGGACAGGGTGGGATACGCAGTATTTT

J gene: TRBJ2-5
V gene: TRBV18
clone size: many
D gene: TRBD2
CDR3 protein: CASSPLEGLAGGPTGRTQYF
CDR3 DNA: TGTGCCAGCTCACCACTCGAGGGACTAGCGGGAGGGCCAACCGGGCGGACCCAGTACTTC

J gene: TRBJ1-2
V gene: TRBV4-1
clone size: -
D gene: -
CDR3 protein: CASSQDHLYNTF
CDR3 DNA: TGCGCCAGCAGCCAAGATCATTTGTACAACACCTTC

J gene: TRBJ2-1
V gene: TRBV21-1
clone size: -
D gene: -
CDR3 protein: CASSKSRLAGCTDEQFF
CDR3 DNA: TGTGCCAGCAGCAAAAGCCGACTAGCGGGGTGTACGGATGAGCAGTTCTTC

J gene: TRBJ2-2
V gene: TRBV7-2
clone size: -
D gene: TRBD1
CDR3 protein: CASSSWGTDFNTGELFF
CDR3 DNA: TGTGCCAGCAGCTCCTGGGGGACAGACTTCAACACCGGGGAGCTGTTTTTT

J gene: TRBJ2-7
V gene: TRBV24-1
clone size: few
D gene: -
CDR3 protein: CATSDPNRDEQYF
CDR3 DNA: TGTGCCACCAGTGACCCAAACAGGGACGAGCAGTACTTC

J gene: TRBJ2-7
V gene: TRBV29-1
clone size: -
D gene: -
CDR3 protein: CSVKTEILTKQYF
CDR3 DNA: TGCAGCGTAAAGACGGAGATTCTTACGAAGCAGTACTTC

J gene: TRBJ2-7
V gene: TRBV5-1
clone size: -
D gene: TRBD2
CDR3 protein: CASSGSGGVYEQYF
CDR3 DNA: TGCGCCAGCAGCGGTAGCGGGGGGGTCTACGAGCAGTACTTC

J gene: TRBJ1-2
V gene: TRBV11-2
clone size: few
D gene: TRBD1
CDR3 protein: CASNPGGATNYGYTF
CDR3 DNA: TGTGCCAGCAATCCAGGGGGGGCTACTAACTATGGCTACACCTTC

J gene: TRBJ2-7
V gene: TRBV9
clone size: -
D gene: -
CDR3 protein: CASSPGDVPYEQYF
CDR3 DNA: TGTGCCAGCAGCCCCGGCGATGTCCCCTACGAGCAGTACTTC

J gene: TRBJ1-2
V gene: TRBV18
clone size: few
D gene: -
CDR3 protein: CASSPPTGVGYTF
CDR3 DNA: TGTGCCAGCTCACCACCTACCGGGGTCGGCTACACCTTC

J gene: TRBJ2-3
V gene: TRBV5-1
clone size: few
D gene: TRBD2
CDR3 protein: CASSLTSAISDTQYF
CDR3 DNA: TGCGCCAGCAGCTTAACTAGCGCCATCTCAGATACGCAGTATTTT

J gene: TRBJ2-7
V gene: TRBV10-3
clone size: -
D gene: -
CDR3 protein: CAIKDREYEQYF
CDR3 DNA: TGTGCCATCAAGGACAGAGAGTACGAGCAGTACTTC

J gene: TRBJ2-2
V gene: TRBV28
clone size: few
D gene: TRBD1
CDR3 protein: CASTQGADTGELFF
CDR3 DNA: TGTGCCAGCACCCAGGGGGCTGACACCGGGGAGCTGTTTTTT

J gene: TRBJ2-7
V gene: TRBV5-5
clone size: few
D gene: -
CDR3 protein: CASSSFGRDEQYF
CDR3 DNA: TGTGCCAGCAGCAGTTTTGGCAGGGACGAGCAGTACTTC

J gene: TRBJ1-2
V gene: TRBV5-6
clone size: -
D gene: -
CDR3 protein: CASSPRQGIYGYTF
CDR3 DNA: TGTGCCAGCAGCCCCCGGCAGGGCATCTATGGCTACACCTTC

J gene: TRBJ2-2
V gene: TRBV7-9
clone size: many
D gene: -
CDR3 protein: CASSLRSGDTGELFF
CDR3 DNA: TGTGCCAGCAGCCTCCGTTCAGGGGACACCGGGGAGCTGTTTTTT

J gene: TRBJ2-7
V gene: TRBV6-2/TRBV6-3
clone size: -
D gene: TRBD1
CDR3 protein: CASDRDRGFGEQYF
CDR3 DNA: TGTGCCAGCGACCGGGACAGGGGTTTTGGGGAGCAGTACTTC

J gene: TRBJ2-7
V gene: TRBV29-1
clone size: few
D gene: -
CDR3 protein: CSVEKGGGYEQYF
CDR3 DNA: TGCAGCGTTGAGAAGGGGGGCGGCTACGAGCAGTACTTC

J gene: TRBJ2-1
V gene: TRBV2
clone size: -
D gene: TRBD1
CDR3 protein: CASKADRDAYNEQFF
CDR3 DNA: TGTGCCAGCAAGGCCGACAGGGATGCCTACAATGAGCAGTTCTTC

J gene: TRBJ2-2
V gene: TRBV7-6
clone size: few
D gene: -
CDR3 protein: CASSLGRQFLASNTGELFF
CDR3 DNA: TGTGCCAGCAGCCTAGGCAGACAGTTTTTAGCTTCGAACACCGGGGAGCTGTTTTTT

J gene: TRBJ2-7
V gene: TRBV20-1
clone size: few
D gene: TRBD2
CDR3 protein: CSARGVTSGTLYEQYF
CDR3 DNA: TGCAGTGCTAGAGGCGTGACTAGCGGGACCCTCTACGAGCAGTACTTC

J gene: TRBJ2-3
V gene: TRBV7-9
clone size: once
D gene: TRBD2
CDR3 protein: CASSLTLAGGPTDTQYF
CDR3 DNA: TGTGCCAGCAGCTTAACCCTAGCGGGAGGGCCGACAGATACGCAGTATTTT

J gene: TRBJ1-1
V gene: TRBV7-2
clone size: -
D gene: TRBD1
CDR3 protein: CASSLTGAKTEAFF
CDR3 DNA: TGTGCCAGCAGCTTAACAGGGGCGAAAACCGAAGCTTTCTTT

J gene: TRBJ1-1
V gene: TRBV18
clone size: -
D gene: TRBD1
CDR3 protein: CASSPKTGGRTEAFF
CDR3 DNA: TGTGCCAGCTCACCCAAGACAGGGGGAAGGACTGAAGCTTTCTTT

J gene: TRBJ2-3
V gene: TRBV6-5
clone size: few
D gene: -
CDR3 protein: CASSYRGGLVGDTQYF
CDR3 DNA: TGTGCCAGCAGTTATAGGGGGGGCCTTGTCGGGGATACGCAGTATTTT

J gene: TRBJ2-1
V gene: TRBV6-5
clone size: -
D gene: TRBD2
CDR3 protein: CASSRRAGGPENEQFF
CDR3 DNA: TGTGCCAGCAGTCGCCGCGCGGGAGGGCCAGAGAATGAGCAGTTCTTC

J gene: TRBJ1-4
V gene: TRBV7-8
clone size: -
D gene: TRBD1
CDR3 protein: CASSFDRQGGTFDEKLFF
CDR3 DNA: TGTGCCAGCAGCTTCGACCGACAGGGAGGAACCTTTGATGAAAAACTGTTTTTT

J gene: TRBJ1-6
V gene: TRBV27
clone size: -
D gene: TRBD1
CDR3 protein: CASSLGTGGSPLHF
CDR3 DNA: TGTGCCAGCAGTTTGGGGACAGGGGGTTCACCCCTCCACTTT

J gene: TRBJ1-5
V gene: TRBV27
clone size: -
D gene: -
CDR3 protein: CASSLLGSGSQPQHF
CDR3 DNA: TGTGCCAGCAGTTTACTGGGTTCCGGGTCTCAGCCCCAGCATTTT

J gene: TRBJ2-7
V gene: TRBV24-1
clone size: -
D gene: TRBD2
CDR3 protein: CATSALTSGGYYEQYF
CDR3 DNA: TGTGCCACCAGTGCCCTGACTAGCGGCGGTTACTACGAGCAGTACTTC

J gene: TRBJ2-5
V gene: TRBV5-1
clone size: -
D gene: -
CDR3 protein: CASSSGLTGRQKETQYF
CDR3 DNA: TGCGCCAGCAGCTCAGGCCTGACGGGGCGACAAAAAGAGACCCAGTACTTC

J gene: TRBJ1-1
V gene: TRBV7-8
clone size: -
D gene: TRBD1
CDR3 protein: CASSLMTGRMNTEAFF
CDR3 DNA: TGTGCCAGCAGCCTCATGACAGGGAGGATGAACACTGAAGCTTTCTTT

J gene: TRBJ2-6
V gene: TRBV4-3
clone size: few
D gene: -
CDR3 protein: CASSQEAGSGANVLTF
CDR3 DNA: TGCGCCAGCAGCCAAGAGGCGGGCTCTGGGGCCAACGTCCTGACTTTC

J gene: TRBJ2-3
V gene: TRBV7-8
clone size: few
D gene: -
CDR3 protein: CASSLISDTQYF
CDR3 DNA: TGTGCCAGCAGCTTAATCTCAGATACGCAGTATTTT

J gene: TRBJ2-1
V gene: TRBV24-1
clone size: few
D gene: -
CDR3 protein: CATSDFRGYYNEQFF
CDR3 DNA: TGTGCCACCAGTGATTTCCGAGGCTACTACAATGAGCAGTTCTTC

J gene: TRBJ1-1
V gene: TRBV4-1
clone size: few
D gene: TRBD1
CDR3 protein: CASSLSAQGGTEAFF
CDR3 DNA: TGCGCCAGCAGCCTGTCGGCGCAGGGGGGCACTGAAGCTTTCTTT

J gene: TRBJ1-2
V gene: TRBV30
clone size: -
D gene: -
CDR3 protein: CAWRPGYGYTF
CDR3 DNA: TGTGCCTGGAGGCCCGGCTATGGCTACACCTTC

J gene: TRBJ2-3
V gene: TRBV12-3/TRBV12-4
clone size: few
D gene: -
CDR3 protein: CASSQTPDTQYF
CDR3 DNA: TGTGCCAGCAGTCAAACTCCAGATACGCAGTATTTT

J gene: TRBJ2-3
V gene: TRBV20-1
clone size: few
D gene: -
CDR3 protein: CSARRALTDTQYF
CDR3 DNA: TGCAGTGCTAGACGGGCTCTTACAGATACGCAGTATTTT